The entry that follows covers one T cell receptor (beta chain) sequence. This clone's antigen is unknown. Per-base qualities were not stored, and no clone one base away is much larger. The cysteine opens and the phenylalanine closes a CDR3 of 19 amino acids. The entry retains the CDR3 DNA only, 57 bases that are in frame from base 1. The junction shows trimming of 3 bases on V and 0 bases on J, and the gene matches do not reach 11 bases of it. The germline V gene (reference sequence) provides CDR1 PRHDT and CDR2 FYEKMQ. These data come from a study of control samples from healthy donors and cancer patients (dated by TCRdb to between 2020 and 2021). Receptor libraries were prepared by the immunoSEQ multiplex PCR assay. The clones in this table, taken by TCRdb from immuneACCESS, are in-frame only. Not every clone is retained; where verified, under half of the shortfall comes from an unresolved V gene, and the cause of the rest is unknown. In all, the sample holds under 150,000 clones, and just under 95% of those were seen once. 11% of the sample comes from the top ten.

Sequenced sample: blood. This TCR was sampled from a young man in good health. The V and J segments used are TRBV13 and TRBJ2-6, and 7 junctional nucleotides match TRBD2. The nucleotide sequence is given as TGTGCCAGCAGCTTCCTCCCGGGACTACTGACCTCTGGGGCCAACGTCCTGACTTTC. This sequence encodes CASSFLPGLLTSGANVLTF.